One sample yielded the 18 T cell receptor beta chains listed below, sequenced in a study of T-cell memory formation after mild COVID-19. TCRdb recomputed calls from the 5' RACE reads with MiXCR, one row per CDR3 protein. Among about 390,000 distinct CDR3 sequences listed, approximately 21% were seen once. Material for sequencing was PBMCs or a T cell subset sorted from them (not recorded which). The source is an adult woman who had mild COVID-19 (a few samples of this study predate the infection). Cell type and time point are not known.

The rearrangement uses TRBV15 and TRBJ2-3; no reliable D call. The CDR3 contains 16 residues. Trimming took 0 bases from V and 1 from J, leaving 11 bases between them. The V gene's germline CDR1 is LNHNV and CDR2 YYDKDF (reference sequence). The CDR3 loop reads CATSRDKGAGTDTQYF. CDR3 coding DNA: TGTGCCACCAGCAGAGATAAAGGAGCCGGCACAGATACGCAGTATTTT. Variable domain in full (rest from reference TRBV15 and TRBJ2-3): DAMVIQNPRYQVTQFGKPVTLSCSQTLNHNVMYWYQQKSSQAPKLLFHYYDKDFNNEADTPDNFQSRRPNTSFCFLDIRSPGLGDTAMYLCATSRDKGAGTDTQYFGPGTRLTVL.

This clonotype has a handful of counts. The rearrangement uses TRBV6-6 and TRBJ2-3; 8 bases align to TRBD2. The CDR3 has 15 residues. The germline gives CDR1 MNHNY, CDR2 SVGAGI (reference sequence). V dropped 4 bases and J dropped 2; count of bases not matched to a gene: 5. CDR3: CASSSYSGATDTQYF. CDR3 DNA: TGTGCCAGCAGTTCCTATAGCGGGGCCACAGATACGCAGTATTTT.

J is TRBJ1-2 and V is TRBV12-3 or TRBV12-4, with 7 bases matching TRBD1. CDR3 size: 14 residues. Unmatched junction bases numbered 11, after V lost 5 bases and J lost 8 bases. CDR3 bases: TGTGCCAGCAGTCCTGGACAGGTCGTGAAGGGCTACACCTTC. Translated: CASSPGQVVKGYTF.

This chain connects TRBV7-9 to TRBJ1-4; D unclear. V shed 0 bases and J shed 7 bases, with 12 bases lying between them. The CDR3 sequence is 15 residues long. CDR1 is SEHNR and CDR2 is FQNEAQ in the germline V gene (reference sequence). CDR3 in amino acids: CASSLALADSEKLFF. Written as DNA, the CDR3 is TGTGCCAGCAGCTTAGCCTTGGCAGACTCTGAAAAACTGTTTTTT.

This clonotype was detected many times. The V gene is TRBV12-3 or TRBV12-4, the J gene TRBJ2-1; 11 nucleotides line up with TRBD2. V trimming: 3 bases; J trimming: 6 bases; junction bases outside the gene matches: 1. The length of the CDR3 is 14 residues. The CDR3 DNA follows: TGTGCCAGCAGTTTCCTAGCGGGAGGCAATGAGCAGTTCTTC. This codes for CASSFLAGGNEQFF.

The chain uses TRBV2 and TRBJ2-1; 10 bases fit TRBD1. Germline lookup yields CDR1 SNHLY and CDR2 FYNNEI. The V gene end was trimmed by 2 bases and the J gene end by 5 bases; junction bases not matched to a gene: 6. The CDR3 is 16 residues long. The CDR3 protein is CASSEPDRGSDNEQFF. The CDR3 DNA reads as TGTGCCAGCAGTGAACCGGACAGGGGGAGCGACAATGAGCAGTTCTTC.

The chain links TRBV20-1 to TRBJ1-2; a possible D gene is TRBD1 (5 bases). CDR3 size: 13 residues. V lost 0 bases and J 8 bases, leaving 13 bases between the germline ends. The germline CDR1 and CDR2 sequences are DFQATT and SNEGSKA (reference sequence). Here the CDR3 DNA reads TGCAGTGCTAGAGACGCGGGACGGGCGGGCTACACCTTC. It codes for CSARDAGRAGYTF.

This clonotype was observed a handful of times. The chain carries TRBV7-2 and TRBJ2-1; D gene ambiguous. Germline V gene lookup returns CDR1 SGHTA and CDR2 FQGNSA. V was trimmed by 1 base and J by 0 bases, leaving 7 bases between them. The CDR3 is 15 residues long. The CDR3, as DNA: TGTGCCAGCAGCTTAGGGGTTCTCTCCTACAATGAGCAGTTCTTC. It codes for CASSLGVLSYNEQFF.

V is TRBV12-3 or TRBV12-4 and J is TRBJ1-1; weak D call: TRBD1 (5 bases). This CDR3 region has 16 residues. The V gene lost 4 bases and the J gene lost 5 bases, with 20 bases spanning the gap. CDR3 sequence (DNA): TGTGCCAGCAGTTCCCCTCAGGGAGTCACAGGAACTGAAGCTTTCTTT. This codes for CASSSPQGVTGTEAFF.

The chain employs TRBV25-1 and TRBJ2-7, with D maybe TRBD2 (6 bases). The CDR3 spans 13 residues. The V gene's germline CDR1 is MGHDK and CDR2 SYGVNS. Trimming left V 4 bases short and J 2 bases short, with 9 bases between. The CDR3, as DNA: TGTGCCAGCAGTGTGGGACTCGCCTACGAGCAGTACTTC. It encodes CASSVGLAYEQYF.

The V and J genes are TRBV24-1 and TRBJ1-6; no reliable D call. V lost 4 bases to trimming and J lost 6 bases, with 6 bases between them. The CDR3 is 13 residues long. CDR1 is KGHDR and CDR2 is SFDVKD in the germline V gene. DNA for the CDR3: TGTGCCACCAGTGAACAGCCTAATTCACCCCTCCACTTT. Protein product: CATSEQPNSPLHF.

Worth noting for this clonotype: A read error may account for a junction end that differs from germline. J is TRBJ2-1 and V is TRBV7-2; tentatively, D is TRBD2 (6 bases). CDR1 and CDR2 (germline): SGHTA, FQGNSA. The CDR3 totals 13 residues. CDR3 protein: CASSPGGGLALLF. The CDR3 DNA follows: TGTGCCAGCAGCCCTGGTGGAGGGCTAGCTCTGTTATTC.

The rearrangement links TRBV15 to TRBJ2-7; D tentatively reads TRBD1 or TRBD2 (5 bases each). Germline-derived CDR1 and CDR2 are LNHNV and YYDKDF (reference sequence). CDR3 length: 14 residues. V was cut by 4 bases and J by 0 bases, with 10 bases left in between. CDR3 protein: CATSKGPYSYEQYF. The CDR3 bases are TGTGCCACCAGCAAGGGACCCTACTCCTACGAGCAGTACTTC.

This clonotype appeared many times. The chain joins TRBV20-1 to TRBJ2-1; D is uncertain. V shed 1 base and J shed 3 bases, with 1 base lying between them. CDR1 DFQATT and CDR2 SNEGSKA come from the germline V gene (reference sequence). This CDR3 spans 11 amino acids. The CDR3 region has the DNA TGCAGTGCTAGAGGCTACAATGAGCAGTTCTTC. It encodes CSARGYNEQFF.

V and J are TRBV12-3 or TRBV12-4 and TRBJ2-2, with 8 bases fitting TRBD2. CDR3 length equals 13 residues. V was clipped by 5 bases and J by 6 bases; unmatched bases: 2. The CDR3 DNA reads TGTGCCAGCAGTGACGGGGGGGCCGGGGAGCTGTTTTTT. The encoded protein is CASSDGGAGELFF.

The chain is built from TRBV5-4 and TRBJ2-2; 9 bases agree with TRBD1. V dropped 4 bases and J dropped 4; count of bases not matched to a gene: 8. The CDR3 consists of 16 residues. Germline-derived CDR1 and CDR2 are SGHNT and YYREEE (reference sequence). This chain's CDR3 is CASSVTGQGGTGELFF. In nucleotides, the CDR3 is TGTGCCAGCAGCGTCACGGGACAGGGAGGCACCGGGGAGCTGTTTTTT.

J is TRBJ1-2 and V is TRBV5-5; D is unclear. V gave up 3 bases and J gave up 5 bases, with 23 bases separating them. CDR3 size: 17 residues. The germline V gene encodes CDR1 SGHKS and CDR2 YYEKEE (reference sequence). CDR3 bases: TGTGCCAGCAGCTCCCTTGGGGAAGAGGGATGGGATTATGGCTACACCTTC. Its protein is CASSSLGEEGWDYGYTF.

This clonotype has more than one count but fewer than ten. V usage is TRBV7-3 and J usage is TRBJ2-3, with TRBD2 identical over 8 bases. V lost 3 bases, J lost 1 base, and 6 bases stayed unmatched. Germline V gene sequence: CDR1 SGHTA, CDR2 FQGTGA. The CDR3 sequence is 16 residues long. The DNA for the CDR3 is TGTGCCAGCAGCTTTGGACTAGCTGGGGGCACAGATACGCAGTATTTT. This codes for CASSFGLAGGTDTQYF.